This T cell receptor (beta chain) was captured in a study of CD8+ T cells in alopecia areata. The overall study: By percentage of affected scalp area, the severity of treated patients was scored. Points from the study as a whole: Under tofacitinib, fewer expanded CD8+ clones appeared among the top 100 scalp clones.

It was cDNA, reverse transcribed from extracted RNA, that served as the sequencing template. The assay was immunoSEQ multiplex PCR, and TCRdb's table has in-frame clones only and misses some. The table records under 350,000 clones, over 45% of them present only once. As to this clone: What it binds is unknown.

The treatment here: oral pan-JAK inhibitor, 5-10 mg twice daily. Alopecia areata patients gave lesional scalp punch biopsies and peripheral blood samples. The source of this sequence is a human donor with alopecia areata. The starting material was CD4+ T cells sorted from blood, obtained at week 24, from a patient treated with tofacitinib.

The CDR3, as DNA: TGTGCCAGCAGCGCCGCCGGGACAGGGTGGGAGACCCAGTACTTC. As protein: CASSAAGTGWETQYF. This chain links TRBV5-4 with TRBJ2-5; 9 bases map to TRBD1. The CDR3 covers 15 residues. V trimming: 4 bases; J trimming: 5 bases; junction bases outside the gene matches: 9. Germline CDR1 is SGHNT and CDR2 is YYREEE (reference sequence).